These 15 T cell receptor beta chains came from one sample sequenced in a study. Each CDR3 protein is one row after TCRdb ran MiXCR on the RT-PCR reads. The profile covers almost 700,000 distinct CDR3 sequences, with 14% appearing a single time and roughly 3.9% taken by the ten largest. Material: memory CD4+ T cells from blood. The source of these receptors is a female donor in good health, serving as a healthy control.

CDR3 coding DNA: TGTGCCAGCAGATACCAGACCAGTGGGTCTTTCTTT. Its translation: CASRYQTSGSFF. The chain uses TRBV28 and TRBJ1-1, with D unclear. Between the trimmed V and J ends, which lost 6 bases and 12 bases, there was a span of 17 bases. Germline CDR1 is MDHEN and CDR2 is SYDVKM. This CDR3 region has 12 residues.

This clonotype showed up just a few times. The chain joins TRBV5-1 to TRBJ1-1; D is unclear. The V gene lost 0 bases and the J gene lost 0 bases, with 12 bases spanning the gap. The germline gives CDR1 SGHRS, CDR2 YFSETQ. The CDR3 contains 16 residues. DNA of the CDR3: TGCGCCAGCAGCTTGGACAGCTGGTCTTTGAACACTGAAGCTTTCTTT. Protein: CASSLDSWSLNTEAFF.

The CDR3 DNA reads as TGTGCCAGCAGGGAAATTGGGGCAGGTCAAGAGACCCAGTACTTC. Amino acids: CASREIGAGQETQYF. This chain joins TRBV6-2 or TRBV6-3 and TRBJ2-5, with D possibly TRBD1 on 5 matching bases. The ends were cut back, 6 bases at V and 2 bases at J, with 16 bases in the middle. Germline V CDR1 and CDR2: MNHEY, SVGEGT. The CDR3 is 15 amino acids.

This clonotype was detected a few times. CDR3 in DNA: TGTGCCAGTAGTATGGGGCGGCCATCCTACAATGAGCAGTTCTTC. It codes for CASSMGRPSYNEQFF. The rearrangement links TRBV19 to TRBJ2-1; perhaps TRBD1 as D (5 bases). This CDR3 has 15 residues. V lost 3 bases, J lost 1 base, and 10 bases lay in between. Germline V gene data show CDR1 as LNHDA and CDR2 as SQIVND (reference sequence). Drawing the rest from reference TRBV19 and TRBJ2-1, the complete variable domain is DGGITQSPKYLFRKEGQNVTLSCEQNLNHDAMYWYRQDPGQGLRLIYYSQIVNDFQKGDIAEGYSVSREKKESFPLTVTSAQKNPTAFYLCASSMGRPSYNEQFFGPGTRLTVL.

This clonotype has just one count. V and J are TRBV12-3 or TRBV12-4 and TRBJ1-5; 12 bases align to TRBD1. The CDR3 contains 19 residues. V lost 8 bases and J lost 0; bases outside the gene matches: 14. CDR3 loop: CASSEAGTGGQNSNQPQHF. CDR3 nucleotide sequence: TGTGCCAGCTCGGAGGCCGGGACAGGGGGCCAAAATAGCAATCAGCCCCAGCATTTT.

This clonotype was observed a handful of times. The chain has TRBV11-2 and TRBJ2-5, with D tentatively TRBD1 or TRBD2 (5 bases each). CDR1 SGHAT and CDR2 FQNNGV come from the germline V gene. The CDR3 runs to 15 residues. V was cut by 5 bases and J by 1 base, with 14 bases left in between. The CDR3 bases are TGTGCCAGCAGCCTGGACTGGGGACCCCAAGAGACCCAGTACTTC. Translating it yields CASSLDWGPQETQYF.

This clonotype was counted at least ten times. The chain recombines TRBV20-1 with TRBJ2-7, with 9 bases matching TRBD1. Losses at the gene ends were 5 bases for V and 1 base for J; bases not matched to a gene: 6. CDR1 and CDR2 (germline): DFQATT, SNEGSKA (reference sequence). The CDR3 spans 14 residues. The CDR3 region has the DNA TGCAGTGCTCGAGCGGACAGGGGTTCCTACGAGCAGTACTTC. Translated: CSARADRGSYEQYF.

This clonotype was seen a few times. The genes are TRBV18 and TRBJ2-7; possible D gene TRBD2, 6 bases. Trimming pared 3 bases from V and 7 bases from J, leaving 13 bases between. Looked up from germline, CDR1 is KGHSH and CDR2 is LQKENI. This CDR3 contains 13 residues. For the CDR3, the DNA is TGTGCCAGCTCACCGGGACTTGAGGGAGAGCAGTACTTC. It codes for CASSPGLEGEQYF.

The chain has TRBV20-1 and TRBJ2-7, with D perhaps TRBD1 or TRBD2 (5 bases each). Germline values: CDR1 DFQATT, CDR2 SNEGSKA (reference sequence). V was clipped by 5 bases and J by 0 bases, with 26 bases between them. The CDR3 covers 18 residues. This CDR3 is CSAHAGKGAVRSSYEQYF. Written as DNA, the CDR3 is TGCAGTGCTCACGCAGGGAAGGGAGCGGTTAGGAGCTCCTACGAGCAGTACTTC.

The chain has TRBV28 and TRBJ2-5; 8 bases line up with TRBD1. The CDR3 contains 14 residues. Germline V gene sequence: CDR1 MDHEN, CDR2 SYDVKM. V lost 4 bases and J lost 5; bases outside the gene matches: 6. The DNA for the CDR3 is TGTGCCAGCAGTTCCACGGACAGGGAGGAGACCCAGTACTTC. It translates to CASSSTDREETQYF.

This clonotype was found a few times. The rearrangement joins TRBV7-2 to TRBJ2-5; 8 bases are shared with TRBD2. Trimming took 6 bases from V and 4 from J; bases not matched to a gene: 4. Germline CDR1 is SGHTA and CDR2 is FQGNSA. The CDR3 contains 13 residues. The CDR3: CASRTGGRETQYF. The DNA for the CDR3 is TGTGCCAGCAGGACGGGAGGGAGAGAGACCCAGTACTTC. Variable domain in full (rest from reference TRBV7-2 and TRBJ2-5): GAGVSQSPSNKVTEKGKDVELRCDPISGHTALYWYRQSLGQGLEFLIYFQGNSAPDKSGLPSDRFSAERTGGSVSTLTIQRTQQEDSAVYLCASRTGGRETQYFGPGTRLLVL.

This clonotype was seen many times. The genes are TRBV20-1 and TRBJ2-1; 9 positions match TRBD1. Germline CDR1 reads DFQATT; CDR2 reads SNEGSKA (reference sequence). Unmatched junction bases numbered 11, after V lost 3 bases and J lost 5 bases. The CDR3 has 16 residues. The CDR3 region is CSASPLQGARNNEQFF. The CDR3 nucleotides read TGCAGTGCTAGTCCTCTACAGGGGGCGCGAAACAATGAGCAGTTCTTC.

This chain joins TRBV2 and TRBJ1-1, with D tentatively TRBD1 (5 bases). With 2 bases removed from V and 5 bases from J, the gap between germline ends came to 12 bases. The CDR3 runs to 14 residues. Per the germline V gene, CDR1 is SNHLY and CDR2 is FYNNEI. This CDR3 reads CASSEFRAGTEAFF. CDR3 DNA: TGTGCCAGCAGTGAATTCAGGGCTGGGACTGAAGCTTTCTTT.

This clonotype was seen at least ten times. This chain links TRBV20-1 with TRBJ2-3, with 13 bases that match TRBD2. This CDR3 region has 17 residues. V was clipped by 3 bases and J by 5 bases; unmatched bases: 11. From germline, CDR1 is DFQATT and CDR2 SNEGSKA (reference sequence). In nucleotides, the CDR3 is TGCAGTGCTAGTGTCACCGGACTAGCGGGAGTAGGAGATACGCAGTATTTT. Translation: CSASVTGLAGVGDTQYF.

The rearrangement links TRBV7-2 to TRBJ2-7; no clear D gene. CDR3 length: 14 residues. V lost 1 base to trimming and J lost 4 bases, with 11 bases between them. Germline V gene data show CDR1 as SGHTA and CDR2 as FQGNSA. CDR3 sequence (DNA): TGTGCCAGCAGCTTAGAAGGATGGCAGTACGAGCAGTACTTC. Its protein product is CASSLEGWQYEQYF.